A selection of T cell receptor beta chains follows, all from one sample in a study of cytomegalovirus exposure and HLA in healthy donors. Generated by immunoSEQ multiplex PCR, the TCRdb table keeps only in-frame clones and is missing some. Among fewer than 180,000 clones listed, 75% to 85% were seen once. The specimen was PBMCs. These receptors were taken from a middle-aged man in good health and CMV-seropositive. Both conserved end residues are part of each CDR3. Fields, in order: D gene, V gene, J gene, clone size, CDR3 protein, CDR3 DNA. D genes are given only for firm matches. The size field is filled for only some rows; it gives once, few, many or a size class.

D gene: NA; V gene: TRBV28; J gene: TRBJ2-3; clone size: NA; CDR3 protein: CATETTRFTDTQYF; CDR3 DNA: TGTGCCACCGAGACTACTAGATTCACAGATACGCAGTATTTT
D gene: NA; V gene: TRBV14; J gene: TRBJ2-6; clone size: NA; CDR3 protein: CASREQGSGANVLTF; CDR3 DNA: TGTGCCAGCAGGGAACAGGGTTCTGGGGCCAACGTCCTGACTTTC
D gene: NA; V gene: TRBV28; J gene: TRBJ1-5; clone size: NA; CDR3 protein: CASSFTGPHQPQHF; CDR3 DNA: TGTGCCAGCAGTTTTACAGGTCCGCATCAGCCCCAGCATTTT
D gene: TRBD2; V gene: TRBV27; J gene: TRBJ2-1; clone size: NA; CDR3 protein: CASSPRGLLAGDVSYNEQFF; CDR3 DNA: TGTGCCAGCAGTCCTAGAGGTCTTCTAGCGGGAGATGTATCGTACAATGAGCAGTTCTTC
D gene: NA; V gene: TRBV2; J gene: TRBJ2-7; clone size: NA; CDR3 protein: CASSPVTGKTYEQYF; CDR3 DNA: TGTGCCAGCAGCCCCGTCACAGGAAAAACCTACGAGCAGTACTTC
D gene: NA; V gene: TRBV7-9; J gene: TRBJ2-1; clone size: NA; CDR3 protein: CASNRGAISDEQFF; CDR3 DNA: TGTGCCAGCAACCGGGGGGCGATCAGCGATGAGCAGTTCTTC
D gene: TRBD1; V gene: TRBV30; J gene: TRBJ2-7; clone size: NA; CDR3 protein: CAWSPRWGGQGFDEQYF; CDR3 DNA: TGTGCCTGGAGTCCCCGCTGGGGGGGACAGGGCTTCGACGAGCAGTACTTC
D gene: NA; V gene: TRBV9; J gene: TRBJ2-7; clone size: once; CDR3 protein: CASSVGGAVSYEQYF; CDR3 DNA: TGTGCCAGCAGCGTGGGGGGGGCAGTCTCCTACGAGCAGTACTTC
D gene: TRBD1; V gene: TRBV28; J gene: TRBJ2-3; clone size: NA; CDR3 protein: CASSYKTGDRTDTQYF; CDR3 DNA: TGTGCCAGCAGTTATAAGACAGGGGATCGCACAGATACGCAGTATTTT
D gene: TRBD1; V gene: TRBV7-3; J gene: TRBJ2-2; clone size: NA; CDR3 protein: CASSNTGGLGGELFF; CDR3 DNA: TGTGCCAGCAGCAATACAGGGGGCCTGGGCGGGGAGCTGTTTTTT
D gene: NA; V gene: TRBV5-1; J gene: TRBJ2-7; clone size: few; CDR3 protein: CASSVDLRRPRSYEQYF; CDR3 DNA: TGCGCCAGCAGCGTGGACCTGCGACGACCGCGGTCCTACGAGCAGTACTTC
D gene: TRBD2; V gene: TRBV19; J gene: TRBJ2-3; clone size: once; CDR3 protein: CASSISGSYGDTQYF; CDR3 DNA: TGTGCCAGTAGTATTAGCGGGAGCTATGGAGATACGCAGTATTTT
D gene: TRBD1; V gene: TRBV10-3; J gene: TRBJ2-1; clone size: few; CDR3 protein: CAISAPGQGEHEQFF; CDR3 DNA: TGTGCCATCAGTGCTCCGGGACAGGGTGAGCATGAGCAGTTCTTC
D gene: TRBD1; V gene: TRBV4-2; J gene: TRBJ1-4; clone size: NA; CDR3 protein: CASRTGNEEKLFF; CDR3 DNA: TGTGCCAGCAGGACAGGGAACGAGGAAAAACTGTTTTTT
D gene: TRBD1; V gene: TRBV10-3; J gene: TRBJ2-7; clone size: NA; CDR3 protein: CAISEPGTGLREQYF; CDR3 DNA: TGTGCCATCAGTGAGCCCGGGACAGGTCTGAGGGAGCAGTACTTC
D gene: NA; V gene: TRBV7-9; J gene: TRBJ1-1; clone size: NA; CDR3 protein: CSSSWGGNTEAFF; CDR3 DNA: TGTTCCAGCAGCTGGGGGGGGAACACTGAAGCTTTCTTT
D gene: TRBD2; V gene: TRBV5-4; J gene: TRBJ2-2; clone size: NA; CDR3 protein: CASSSKTSGKTGELFF; CDR3 DNA: TGTGCCAGCAGCTCGAAAACTAGCGGGAAAACCGGGGAGCTGTTTTTT